Shown below are 17 T cell receptor beta chains from a single sample sequenced in a study of cytomegalovirus exposure and HLA in healthy donors. PCR used 60 Vbeta primers and 13 Jbeta primers. Clones were read by immunoSEQ multiplex PCR, and TCRdb kept only the in-frame ones, dropping some. The table has under 150,000 clones, about 85% seen once. The sequenced sample was PBMCs. The receptor set was obtained from a woman aged 25-40 years in good health and CMV-seropositive.

The chain employs TRBV6-1 and TRBJ2-3; TRBD1 might be the D (6 bases). The V end was cut by 6 bases, the J end by 2 bases, with 12 bases between. This CDR3 spans 14 amino acids. Germline V gene data show CDR1 as MNHNS and CDR2 as SASEGT. CDR3 nucleotide sequence: TGTGCCAGCAGGTCAGGGGCGCACACAGATACGCAGTATTTT. Its protein product is CASRSGAHTDTQYF.

The CDR3 sequence is CASSQQGYNEQFF. The CDR3, as DNA: TGTGCCAGCAGTCAACAGGGGTACAATGAGCAGTTCTTC. The J gene is TRBJ2-1, the V gene TRBV6-5; 7 positions match TRBD1. V lost 5 bases and J lost 4; bases outside the gene matches: 2. CDR3 length: 13 amino acids. Germline V gene data show CDR1 as MNHEY and CDR2 as SVGAGI.

The genes are TRBV29-1 and TRBJ2-2, with 8 positions matching TRBD1. Germline V gene lookup returns CDR1 SQVTM and CDR2 ANQGSEA. Trimming removed 4 bases from V and 5 bases from J; junction bases left unmatched: 9. This CDR3 contains 15 residues. In nucleotides, the CDR3 is TGCAGCGTTGTTGCTGGACAGGGTGGAACCGGGGAGCTGTTTTTT. Protein: CSVVAGQGGTGELFF.

The chain employs TRBV19 and TRBJ2-2, with a tentative D call TRBD2 (7 bases). Germline values: CDR1 LNHDA, CDR2 SQIVND (reference sequence). CDR3 length: 15 amino acids. The V end lost 7 bases, the J end lost 0 bases, and 12 bases lay between the germline ends. Here the CDR3 reads CASKKGGPNTGELFF. CDR3 nucleotide sequence: TGTGCCAGTAAAAAGGGGGGGCCGAACACCGGGGAGCTGTTTTTT.

This clone occurred once. The chain combines TRBV18 with TRBJ1-2; possible D gene TRBD1, 5 bases. This CDR3 is 13 amino acids long. CDR1 is KGHSH and CDR2 is LQKENI in the germline V gene. The V end was cut by 2 bases, the J end by 2 bases, with 6 bases between. CDR3: CASSPDSNYGYTF. The CDR3 region has the DNA TGTGCCAGCTCACCAGACAGCAACTATGGCTACACCTTC.

A remark on this clone: Mismatch with germline at one junction end may stem from a read error. The chain joins TRBV5-4 to TRBJ2-1; D uncertain. This CDR3 contains 11 residues. Germline CDR1 and CDR2: SGHNT and YYREEE (reference sequence). CDR3 region: CASSSNNEQFF. For the CDR3, the DNA is TGTGCCAGCAGCTCCAACAATGAGCAGTTCTTC.

The chain carries TRBV2 and TRBJ1-5; the match to TRBD1 covers 7 bases. The CDR3 loop spans 13 amino acids. The germline V gene encodes CDR1 SNHLY and CDR2 FYNNEI. The junction had 7 bases not matched to a gene; V was cut back by 9 bases and J by 5 bases. CDR3 DNA sequence: TGTGCCAGTCGCAGGGGGACAGATCAGCCCCAGCATTTT. It specifies CASRRGTDQPQHF. Full variable domain (outside the CDR3, taken from reference TRBV2 and TRBJ1-5): EPEVTQTPSHQVTQMGQEVILRCVPISNHLYFYWYRQILGQKVEFLVSFYNNEISEKSEIFDDQFSVERPDGSNFTLKIRSTKLEDSAMYFCASRRGTDQPQHFGDGTRLSIL.

V usage is TRBV5-1 and J usage is TRBJ2-1, with a weak D call TRBD2 (5 bases). From germline, CDR1 is SGHRS and CDR2 YFSETQ. The V gene lost 0 bases and the J gene lost 0 bases, with 16 bases spanning the gap. The CDR3 runs to 18 residues. Here the CDR3 DNA reads TGCGCCAGCAGCTTGGCCCACGGAGCGGTCAGCTCCTACAATGAGCAGTTCTTC. This sequence encodes CASSLAHGAVSSYNEQFF.

CDR3 bases: TGTGCCAGTAGTAGGACAGGACTGGCGGATACGCAGTATTTT. This translates into CASSRTGLADTQYF. The V call is TRBV19, the J call TRBJ2-3; 7 bases fit TRBD1. This CDR3 region has 14 residues. With V trimmed by 4 bases and J by 6 bases, 7 bases remained unmatched. Germline V CDR1 and CDR2: LNHDA, SQIVND (reference sequence).

V gene TRBV7-2 combines with J gene TRBJ2-7, with D unresolved. V was trimmed by 3 bases and J by 6 bases, leaving 12 bases between them. Germline V gives CDR1 SGHTA, CDR2 FQGNSA. The CDR3 covers 13 residues. The CDR3 loop is CASSLALSSEQYF. The CDR3 nucleotides are TGTGCCAGCAGCTTGGCCCTTTCTAGCGAGCAGTACTTC. The variable domain in full, with the rest retrieved from reference TRBV7-2 and TRBJ2-7, is GAGVSQSPSNKVTEKGKDVELRCDPISGHTALYWYRQSLGQGLEFLIYFQGNSAPDKSGLPSDRFSAERTGGSVSTLTIQRTQQEDSAVYLCASSLALSSEQYFGPGTRLTVT.

V is TRBV30 and J is TRBJ1-5, with D tentatively TRBD1 (5 bases). There are 17 residues in the CDR3. The V and J ends lost 0 bases and 0 bases respectively, with 15 bases between them. Germline CDR1 GTSNPN, CDR2 SVGIG (reference sequence). CDR3: CAWSVSRQSYSNQPQHF. The CDR3 coding sequence is TGTGCCTGGAGTGTAAGTCGACAGAGCTATAGCAATCAGCCCCAGCATTTT.

In regard to this clone: Different DNA sequences within this sample yield the same CDR3. The chain uses TRBV20-1 and TRBJ1-1; tentative D call: TRBD1 (6 bases). Trimming cost V 5 bases and J 5 bases, with 9 bases left between them. The germline gives CDR1 DFQATT, CDR2 SNEGSKA (reference sequence). The CDR3 contains 11 residues. The CDR3 DNA reads TGCAGTGCTGGCAGGGGTACTGAAGCTTTCTTT. Translated: CSAGRGTEAFF.

This chain uses TRBV28 with TRBJ1-2; possibly TRBD1 for D (6 bases). Germline lookup yields CDR1 MDHEN and CDR2 SYDVKM. Trimming shortened V by 2 bases and J by 10 bases, and 23 bases separated the two germline ends. The CDR3 contains 16 residues. The CDR3 nucleotides read TGTGCCAGCAGTTTAGGACAGCCACTCTCTAAAGGGGACTACACCTTC. Its protein is CASSLGQPLSKGDYTF.

The genes are TRBV19 and TRBJ2-1; TRBD2 matches 9 bases. This CDR3 contains 17 residues. V lost 5 bases and J lost 4; bases outside the gene matches: 12. CDR1 and CDR2 (germline): LNHDA, SQIVND (reference sequence). CDR3 residues: CASSPIVAREGYNEQFF. DNA for the CDR3: TGTGCCAGTAGTCCCATCGTAGCGCGGGAGGGTTACAATGAGCAGTTCTTC. Drawing the rest from reference TRBV19 and TRBJ2-1, the complete variable domain is DGGITQSPKYLFRKEGQNVTLSCEQNLNHDAMYWYRQDPGQGLRLIYYSQIVNDFQKGDIAEGYSVSREKKESFPLTVTSAQKNPTAFYLCASSPIVAREGYNEQFFGPGTRLTVL.

The CDR3 bases are TGTGCCTGGAGTCTAAGTAACCATTCACCCCTCCACTTT. Translation: CAWSLSNHSPLHF. The V call is TRBV30, the J call TRBJ1-6; D gene uncertain. The CDR3 is 13 residues long. Trimming removed 2 bases from V and 8 bases from J, with 10 bases in between. CDR1 and CDR2 (germline): GTSNPN, SVGIG (reference sequence).

This clone turned up a few times. The V gene is TRBV27, the J gene TRBJ1-1, with D possibly matching TRBD1 (6 bases). CDR1 is MNHEY, CDR2 SMNVEV, per germline (reference sequence). Trimming took off 4 bases at V and 1 base at J, with 16 bases between the two ends. This CDR3 comprises 16 residues. The CDR3 sequence is CASSSEGRGRNTEAFF. The CDR3 DNA reads as TGTGCCAGCAGTTCCGAAGGGAGGGGGAGGAACACTGAAGCTTTCTTT.

The CDR3 nucleotides read TGTGCCAGCCGAGGGGCGGGGGCGGGTACCGGGGAGCTGTTTTTT. Its protein is CASRGAGAGTGELFF. The chain carries TRBV28 and TRBJ2-2, with a possible D match to TRBD2 (7 bases). The CDR3 totals 15 residues. The germline CDR1 and CDR2 sequences are MDHEN and SYDVKM. Trimming took off 8 bases at V and 5 bases at J, with 18 bases between the two ends.